In this sample, the clone carrying this T cell receptor (beta chain) turned up once. This specimen belongs to a study of blood T cell repertoires in COVID-19. V dropped 2 bases and J dropped 8 bases, with 22 bases sitting between them. Germline V CDR1 and CDR2: MNHEY, SVGAGI. This CDR3 is 16 amino acids long. The protocol was immunoSEQ multiplex PCR, while the TCRdb copy is restricted to in-frame clones and leaves out a portion. The sample carries nearly 110,000 clones, about 91% recorded once. What was sequenced was peripheral blood. V usage is TRBV6-5 and J usage is TRBJ2-7; maybe TRBD1 (6 bases). This TCR was sampled from a man aged 50 to 60 with active or convalescent COVID-19. CDR3: CASSYGAHREWGQQYF. CDR3 nucleotides: TGTGCCAGCAGTTACGGGGCCCACAGGGAATGGGGTCAGCAGTACTTC.